These 18 T cell receptor beta chains came from one sample sequenced in a study of blood T cell repertoires in COVID-19. Here immunoSEQ multiplex PCR was the method, and the copy in TCRdb shows in-frame clones only, minus some. The sample lists hundreds of thousands of clones, roughly 88% occurring once. Sample: peripheral blood. The receptors shown here come from a woman in her 30s with COVID-19, enrolled during active disease.

This clone came up a few times. The chain uses TRBV7-2 and TRBJ2-6; 14 bases are a match to TRBD2. The J segment lost 2 bases and the V segment lost 3 bases, leaving 0 bases of the junction unmatched. CDR3 size: 17 residues. Germline CDR1 SGHTA, CDR2 FQGNSA. CDR3 amino acids: CASSLTSGGAGANVLTF. CDR3 nucleotide sequence: TGTGCCAGCAGCTTGACTAGCGGGGGGGCTGGGGCCAACGTCCTGACTTTC. Full variable domain (outside the CDR3, taken from reference TRBV7-2 and TRBJ2-6): GAGVSQSPSNKVTEKGKDVELRCDPISGHTALYWYRQSLGQGLEFLIYFQGNSAPDKSGLPSDRFSAERTGGSVSTLTIQRTQQEDSAVYLCASSLTSGGAGANVLTFGAGSRLTVL.

This chain joins TRBV30 and TRBJ1-6; D perhaps matches TRBD1 (5 bases). The CDR3 totals 13 residues. Trimming stripped 2 bases from V and 7 bases from J, with 9 bases between. CDR1 and CDR2 from the germline V gene are GTSNPN and SVGIG (reference sequence). DNA of the CDR3: TGTGCCTGGAGTCAGGGTCGGAATTCACCCCTCCACTTT. Its protein product is CAWSQGRNSPLHF.

CDR3 in amino acids: CASSSPGIGEQYV. In DNA, the CDR3 is TGTGCCAGCAGTTCACCAGGAATAGGCGAGCAGTACGTC. The V gene is TRBV6-5, the J gene TRBJ2-7; D is uncertain. The CDR3 length is 13 residues. V was cut by 4 bases and J by 6 bases, with 13 bases left in between. Germline loops: CDR1 MNHEY, CDR2 SVGAGI.

The chain has TRBV18 and TRBJ1-1, with D possibly being TRBD1 (5 bases). V lost 1 base and J 4 bases, leaving 13 bases between the germline ends. CDR3 length: 15 amino acids. Germline values: CDR1 KGHSH, CDR2 LQKENI. In nucleotides, the CDR3 is TGTGCCAGCTCACCACAGGGGTCACTCTCCACTGAAGCTTTCTTT. Protein: CASSPQGSLSTEAFF. Combining the CDR3 with reference TRBV18 and TRBJ1-1 gives the whole variable domain NAGVMQNPRHLVRRRGQEARLRCSPMKGHSHVYWYRQLPEEGLKFMVYLQKENIIDESGMPKERFSAEFPKEGPSILRIQQVVRGDSAAYFCASSPQGSLSTEAFFGQGTRLTVV.

Here the CDR3 reads CASSGGQLLTIATNEKLFF. CDR3 DNA: TGTGCCAGTAGTGGGGGACAGCTCTTAACCATTGCAACTAATGAAAAACTGTTTTTT. The rearrangement links TRBV19 to TRBJ1-4; TRBD1 matches 7 bases. This CDR3 contains 19 residues. Germline lookup yields CDR1 LNHDA and CDR2 SQIVND (reference sequence). With V trimmed by 5 bases and J by 0 bases, 15 bases remained unmatched.

The chain employs TRBV3-1 (or the pseudogene TRBV3-2) and TRBJ1-2; TRBD1 agrees at 9 bases. V gave up 5 bases and J gave up 3 bases; unmatched junction bases: 4. Germline CDR1 is LGHDT and CDR2 is YNNKEL (reference sequence). The CDR3 length is 14 residues. The CDR3 protein is CASSVRDRDYGYTF. The CDR3 nucleotides read TGTGCCAGCAGCGTCCGGGACAGGGACTATGGCTACACCTTC.

This chain uses TRBV25-1 with TRBJ1-3, with 7 bases aligning to TRBD1. This CDR3 region has 14 residues. Germline loops: CDR1 MGHDK, CDR2 SYGVNS. Germline trimming cut 6 bases from V and 2 bases from J; bases unmatched to any gene: 4. The chain's CDR3 is CASRNRGAGNTIYF. CDR3 DNA sequence: TGTGCCAGCAGGAACAGGGGTGCTGGAAACACCATATATTTT.

The genes are TRBV5-1 and TRBJ1-2, with D possibly being TRBD1 (5 bases). The germline V gene encodes CDR1 SGHRS and CDR2 YFSETQ. Trimming left V 4 bases short and J 4 bases short, with 14 bases between. There are 14 residues in the CDR3. CDR3 loop: CASSPTGGSYGYTF. DNA for the CDR3: TGCGCCAGCAGCCCGACGGGGGGGAGCTATGGCTACACCTTC. The full variable domain, rest sourced from reference TRBV5-1 and TRBJ1-2, is KAGVTQTPRYLIKTRGQQVTLSCSPISGHRSVSWYQQTPGQGLQFLFEYFSETQRNKGNFPGRFSGRQFSNSRSEMNVSTLELGDSALYLCASSPTGGSYGYTFGSGTRLTVV.

This clone was counted once. The chain uses TRBV29-1 and TRBJ2-1; no reliable D call. Trimming took 7 bases from V and 7 from J, leaving 14 bases between them. This CDR3 comprises 12 residues. The germline gives CDR1 SQVTM, CDR2 ANQGSEA. Written as DNA, the CDR3 is TGCAGCGACACCTACCTAGGAAATGAGCAGTTCTTC. Amino acids: CSDTYLGNEQFF.

V is TRBV9 and J is TRBJ1-6, with 9 positions matching TRBD1. V gave up 4 bases and J gave up 8 bases; unmatched junction bases: 4. Germline values: CDR1 SGDLS, CDR2 YYNGEE. This CDR3 has 14 amino acids. The CDR3 nucleotides are TGTGCCAGCAGCCCCAGGACAGGGGATTCACCCCTCCACTTT. Translation gives CASSPRTGDSPLHF.

The V gene is TRBV7-6, the J gene TRBJ1-1; D possibly corresponds to TRBD1 (5 bases). The germline V gene has CDR1 SGHVS and CDR2 FNYEAQ. The CDR3 spans 16 residues. Trimming left V 6 bases short and J 3 bases short, with 20 bases between. In DNA, the CDR3 is TGTGCCAGCAGTCTACAGGCCCCACTTGGGGACACTGAAGCTTTCTTT. It yields the protein CASSLQAPLGDTEAFF.

The V and J genes are TRBV19 and TRBJ1-6; 8 nucleotides line up with TRBD1. V was clipped by 3 bases and J by 10 bases; unmatched bases: 8. Germline CDR1 and CDR2: LNHDA and SQIVND (reference sequence). The CDR3 totals 15 residues. CDR3 region: CASSISGRGQSPLHF. The CDR3, as DNA: TGTGCCAGTAGTATTTCGGGCAGGGGGCAGTCACCCCTCCACTTT.

J is TRBJ2-2 and V is TRBV10-3, with 9 bases aligning to TRBD2. Germline lookup yields CDR1 ENHRY and CDR2 SYGVKD. CDR3 length: 16 residues. With V trimmed by 3 bases and J by 8 bases, 10 bases remained unmatched. The CDR3 DNA reads TGTGCCATCAGTGAAATTGTCGCTAGCGGGATAGGGGAGCTGTTTTTT. It is translated as CAISEIVASGIGELFF.

V and J are TRBV10-3 and TRBJ1-1; D perhaps matches TRBD1 (5 bases). The V and J ends lost 6 bases and 7 bases respectively, with 9 bases between them. Per germline, CDR1 ENHRY and CDR2 SYGVKD. This CDR3 contains 11 residues. Written as DNA, the CDR3 is TGTGCCATCAGGGACACCTTTGAAGCTTTCTTT. Protein sequence: CAIRDTFEAFF.

This chain connects TRBV19 to TRBJ2-2; D ambiguous. CDR3 size: 14 residues. The germline CDR1 and CDR2 sequences are LNHDA and SQIVND (reference sequence). Deletions cut 2 bases from V and 0 bases from J, with 4 bases between. CDR3 sequence: CASSILTNTGELFF. The CDR3 coding sequence is TGTGCCAGTAGTATACTAACGAACACCGGGGAGCTGTTTTTT. The full variable domain, its missing parts supplied by reference TRBV19 and TRBJ2-2, is DGGITQSPKYLFRKEGQNVTLSCEQNLNHDAMYWYRQDPGQGLRLIYYSQIVNDFQKGDIAEGYSVSREKKESFPLTVTSAQKNPTAFYLCASSILTNTGELFFGEGSRLTVL.

The rearrangement joins TRBV28 to TRBJ1-2; the D is unclear. Germline V gene data show CDR1 as MDHEN and CDR2 as SYDVKM. The V end was cut by 6 bases, the J end by 6 bases, with 17 bases between. The length of the CDR3 is 14 residues. The CDR3 loop is CASSRPGRYHGYTF. CDR3 sequence (DNA): TGTGCCAGCAGCCGCCCTGGGAGGTACCATGGCTACACCTTC.

This clone was observed a single time. V and J are TRBV5-5 and TRBJ2-5; 7 positions agree with TRBD1. The CDR3 contains 15 residues. CDR1 is SGHKS, CDR2 YYEKEE, per germline (reference sequence). Unmatched junction bases numbered 5, after V lost 1 base and J lost 2 bases. The CDR3 is CASSLTTGAQETQYF. The DNA for the CDR3 is TGTGCCAGCAGCTTGACAACAGGGGCTCAAGAGACCCAGTACTTC.

V and J are TRBV10-2 and TRBJ2-1, with 8 bases aligning to TRBD2. With V trimmed by 5 bases and J by 7 bases, 16 bases remained unmatched. CDR1 and CDR2 (germline): WSHSY, SAAADI. The CDR3 consists of 17 residues. This chain's CDR3 is CASSIGDLAGGRNEQFF. The CDR3 DNA sequence: TGCGCCAGCAGTATTGGGGACCTGGCGGGAGGAAGGAATGAGCAGTTCTTC.